This record concerns one TCR beta chain sequence. What it binds is not known. This sample was taken from a study of shared clonotypes between healthy human individuals. General study results and limits: A limitation of the genetic and exposure-history diversity represented arose from few donors.

V was trimmed by 0 bases and J by 6 bases, leaving 8 bases between them. CDR1 and CDR2 from the germline V gene are SNHLY and FYNNEI. The CDR3 runs to 13 residues. Genomic DNA from each subset was divided evenly over several immunoSEQ plates. Assay used: immunoSEQ multiplex PCR; TCRdb lists only in-frame clones, some missing. The table lists 75,000 to 100,000 clones, roughly 45% of them singletons. The sequenced sample was PBMCs. This clonotype originated in a woman in her 40s in good health. Some clones in this sample may be carry-over from other donors' samples. This chain joins TRBV2 and TRBJ1-1; D call uncertain. The CDR3 sequence is CASSEAQVPEAFF. For the CDR3, the DNA is TGTGCCAGCAGTGAAGCGCAGGTTCCTGAAGCTTTCTTT.